The T cell receptor beta chain described here comes from a study of T cells after yellow fever vaccination. General study findings and limits: Just a small share of clonotypes turned up in the CD4 compartment as well as the CD8 compartment.

CDR3 length: 13 residues. V was cut by 6 bases and J by 0 bases, with 6 bases left in between. Germline assignment: CDR1 MNHEY and CDR2 SMNVEV (reference sequence). Each CDR3 protein gets one entry after TCRdb re-called the 5' RACE reads with MiXCR. The sample shows around 100,000 distinct CDR3 sequences, 8.4% of them seen only once. Many counts were recorded for this clonotype. The antigen remains undetermined. The receptor comes from a young man who received the YFV17D yellow fever vaccine. This sample comprised CD8+ T cells sorted from PBMCs, obtained 45 days after the yellow fever booster vaccination. The chain carries TRBV27 and TRBJ2-1; the D is unclear. The DNA of the CDR3 is TGTGCCAGCAGCAGCGTCTCCTACAATGAGCAGTTCTTC. It translates to CASSSVSYNEQFF.